This TCR beta chain emerged from a study of T cell changes during pregnancy in multiple sclerosis. Germline-derived CDR1 and CDR2 are SNHLY and FYNNEI. CDR3 length: 15 residues. The V and J ends lost 2 bases and 5 bases respectively, with 13 bases between them. Profiling relied on immunoSEQ multiplex PCR, and the TCRdb table lists in-frame clones only, not all of them. The table shows approximately 74,000 clones, with approximately 86% occurring only once. This specimen consisted of peripheral blood, obtained before pregnancy. The TCR was taken from a female donor with multiple sclerosis, enrolled in a pregnancy study. This chain links TRBV2 with TRBJ1-5; D gene unclear. CDR3 coding DNA: TGTGCCAGCAGTGAATTAAGTAGGGAGCATCAGCCCCAGCATTTT. This sequence encodes CASSELSREHQPQHF.